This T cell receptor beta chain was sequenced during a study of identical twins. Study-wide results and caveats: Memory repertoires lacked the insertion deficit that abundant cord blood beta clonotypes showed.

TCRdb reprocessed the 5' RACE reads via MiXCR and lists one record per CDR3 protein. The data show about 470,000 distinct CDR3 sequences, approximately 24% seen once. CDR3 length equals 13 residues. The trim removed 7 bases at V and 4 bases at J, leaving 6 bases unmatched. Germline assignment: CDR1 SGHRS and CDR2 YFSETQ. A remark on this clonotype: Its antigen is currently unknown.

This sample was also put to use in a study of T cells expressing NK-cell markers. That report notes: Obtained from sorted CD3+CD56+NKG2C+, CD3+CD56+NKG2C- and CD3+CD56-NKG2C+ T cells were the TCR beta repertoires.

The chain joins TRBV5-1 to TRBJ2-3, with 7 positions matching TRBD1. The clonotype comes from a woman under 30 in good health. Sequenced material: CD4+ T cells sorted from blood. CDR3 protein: CASGDSYADTQYF. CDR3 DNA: TGCGCCAGCGGGGACAGTTATGCAGATACGCAGTATTTT.